The sequence of this T cell receptor (beta chain) was determined in a study of blood T cell repertoires in COVID-19. In the study overall: Some COVID-19 samples were acute and others convalescent; all came from the United States, Italy and Spain. PBMCs, B-cell-depleted T cells, or T cells provided the cDNA or gDNA that made up the material.

The assay was immunoSEQ multiplex PCR, and TCRdb's table has in-frame clones only and misses some. The sample includes about 230,000 clones, approximately 80% seen only once; the top ten take 25% to 35%. This CDR3 region has 14 residues. After removal of 3 bases from V and 6 bases from J, the junction contained 4 bases not matched to a gene. CDR1 is MNHEY, CDR2 SVGAGI, per germline. The sample consisted of peripheral blood. The sequence came from a man aged 40-49 years with acute or convalescent COVID-19. This chain connects TRBV6-5 to TRBJ1-1, with 10 bases that match TRBD1. CDR3 nucleotides: TGTGCCAGCAGTTATGGGACAGGGGACCCTGAAGCTTTCTTT. This gives the protein CASSYGTGDPEAFF.